This T cell receptor (beta chain) was identified in a study of blood T cell repertoires in COVID-19 (dated by TCRdb to the early 2020s). Background on the whole study: Samples covering the acute and convalescent phases of COVID-19 were provided by collaborators in the United States, Italy and Spain. Samples came from the ongoing ImmuneRACE study (first 160 participants) plus 1,254 subjects from 6 global collaborators. Where HLA class I and class II types were available, the types were taken from metadata supplied by the sample provider, not from assay-based typing. The material from the prospective study consisted of cDNA or gDNA derived from T cells, B-cell-depleted T cells, or PBMCs. The repertoires were made available in a free public database intended to serve as a resource for research on the immune response to SARS-CoV-2. The sample metadata nearly always contained a de-identified subject ID, COVID-19 status, age in years and sex. Deeply sampled blood TCRbeta repertoires from subjects exposed to, actively infected with, or recovered from COVID-19 were included in the dataset. Overall study outcomes, separate from this receptor: The amount of clinical and demographic metadata varied by source and participant and was provided uncurated.

Whole blood was collected in K2EDTA tubes by collaborating institutions according to the institutions' own protocols. Collaborator samples were shipped for TCRbeta analysis as frozen whole blood, isolated PBMCs, or DNA extracted from either sample type. About this clone itself: It lacks a known antigen. One end of the junction varies from germline; a read error may be responsible.

TCRbeta CDR3 regions were amplified from genomic DNA using the immunoSEQ Assay, a bias-controlled multiplex PCR. Per the original workflow: The number of nucleated cells in each sample was estimated from the amplification of reference gene primers within the assay. Sequence reads were collapsed and filtered to measure the absolute abundance of every unique TCRbeta CDR3 rearrangement. For each sample, productive Simpson clonality was calculated as the square root of Simpson's diversity index across productive rearrangements. TCRdb stores this immuneACCESS table with in-frame sequences only. Part of the clones is absent; in the studies checked, under half of the shortfall reflects unresolved V genes, and no reason is known for the rest. The V and J calls and clone size are taken from that table; D and trimming were inferred from the DNA. The sample table records more than 110,000 clones; around nine tenths of these occur just once. Of the sample, approximately 10% is held by the ten largest clones.

The CDR3 runs 15 amino acids, cysteine and phenylalanine included. The retained sequence is limited to the CDR3, 45 bases, with the frame set at the first base. CDR1 and CDR2 were assigned from the germline V gene as SQVTM and ANQGSEA. The rearrangement joined TRBV29-1 to TRBJ1-5; 8 bases in the middle match TRBD1. The sequencing input was peripheral blood. This receptor was identified in a middle-aged man with active or convalescent COVID-19. CDR3 region: CSVEGRQGRNQPQHF. The nucleotides are TGCAGCGTCGAAGGTAGACAGGGGAGAAATCAGCCCCAGCATTTT.